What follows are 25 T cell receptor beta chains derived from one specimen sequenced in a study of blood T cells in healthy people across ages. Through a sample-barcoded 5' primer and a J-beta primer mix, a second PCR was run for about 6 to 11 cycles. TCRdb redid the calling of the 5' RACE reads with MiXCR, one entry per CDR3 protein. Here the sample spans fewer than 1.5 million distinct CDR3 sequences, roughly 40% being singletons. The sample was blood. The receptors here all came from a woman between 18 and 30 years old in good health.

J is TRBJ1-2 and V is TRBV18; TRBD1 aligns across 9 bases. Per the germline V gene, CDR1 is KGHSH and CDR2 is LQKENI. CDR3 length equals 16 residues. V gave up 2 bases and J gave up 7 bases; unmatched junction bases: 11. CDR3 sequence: CASSPNEQGQGCGYTF. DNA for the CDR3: TGTGCCAGCTCACCAAACGAGCAGGGACAGGGTTGTGGCTACACCTTC. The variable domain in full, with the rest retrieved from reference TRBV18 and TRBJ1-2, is NAGVMQNPRHLVRRRGQEARLRCSPMKGHSHVYWYRQLPEEGLKFMVYLQKENIIDESGMPKERFSAEFPKEGPSILRIQQVVRGDSAAYFCASSPNEQGQGCGYTFGSGTRLTVV.

The CDR3 coding sequence is TGTGCCAGCAGCTTAGTCGGCGGAAAAACCTACGAGCAGTACTTC. This translates into CASSLVGGKTYEQYF. V is TRBV7-2 and J is TRBJ2-7; D call uncertain. The CDR3 totals 15 residues. The V end was cut by 1 base, the J end by 2 bases, with 12 bases between. Germline V gene lookup returns CDR1 SGHTA and CDR2 FQGNSA.

CDR3 DNA: TGTGCCAGCAGCCAAGGACTAGCGGGACTCTACAATGAGCAGTTCTTC. It encodes CASSQGLAGLYNEQFF. The chain joins TRBV6-5 to TRBJ2-1; TRBD2 matches at 12 bases. Trimming at V came to 6 bases and at J to 3 bases, leaving 6 bases not matched to a gene. Germline lookup yields CDR1 MNHEY and CDR2 SVGAGI. The CDR3 sequence is 16 residues long.

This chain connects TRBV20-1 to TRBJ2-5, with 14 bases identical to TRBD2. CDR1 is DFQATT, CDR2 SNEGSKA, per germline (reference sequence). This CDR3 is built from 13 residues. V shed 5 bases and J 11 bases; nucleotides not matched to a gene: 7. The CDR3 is CSAGTSGGSTQYF. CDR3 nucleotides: TGCAGTGCTGGGACTAGCGGGGGCAGCACGCAGTACTTC.

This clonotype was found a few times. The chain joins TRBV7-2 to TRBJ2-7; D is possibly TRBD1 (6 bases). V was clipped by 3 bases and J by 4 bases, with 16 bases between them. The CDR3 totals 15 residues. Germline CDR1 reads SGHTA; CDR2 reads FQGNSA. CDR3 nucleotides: TGTGCCAGCAGCTTGGGGGCAGGGGCTTTATACGAGCAGTACTTC. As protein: CASSLGAGALYEQYF.

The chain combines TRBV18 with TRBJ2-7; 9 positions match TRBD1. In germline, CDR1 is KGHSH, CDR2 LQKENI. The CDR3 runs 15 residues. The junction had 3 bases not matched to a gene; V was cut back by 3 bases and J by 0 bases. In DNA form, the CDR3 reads TGTGCCAGCTCACCGGACAGGGGACTCTCCTACGAGCAGTACTTC. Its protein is CASSPDRGLSYEQYF.

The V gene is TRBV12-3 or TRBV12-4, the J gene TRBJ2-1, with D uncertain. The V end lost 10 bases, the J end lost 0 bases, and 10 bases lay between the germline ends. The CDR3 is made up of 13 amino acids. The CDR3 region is CATGRPSYNEQFF. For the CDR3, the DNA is TGTGCCACCGGACGGCCCTCCTACAATGAGCAGTTCTTC.

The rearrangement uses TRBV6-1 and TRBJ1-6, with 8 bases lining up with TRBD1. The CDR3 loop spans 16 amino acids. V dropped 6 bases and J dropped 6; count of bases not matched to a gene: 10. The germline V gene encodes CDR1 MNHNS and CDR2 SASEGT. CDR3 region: CASRGGQGTLNSPLHF. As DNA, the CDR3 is TGTGCCAGCAGGGGTGGACAGGGAACCCTTAATTCACCCCTCCACTTT.

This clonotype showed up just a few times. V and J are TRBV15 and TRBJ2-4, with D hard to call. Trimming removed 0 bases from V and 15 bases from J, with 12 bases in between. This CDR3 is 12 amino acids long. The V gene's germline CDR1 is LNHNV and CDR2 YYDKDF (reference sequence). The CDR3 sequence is CATSRDLDAWYF. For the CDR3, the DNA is TGTGCCACCAGCAGAGATCTCGACGCGTGGTACTTC.

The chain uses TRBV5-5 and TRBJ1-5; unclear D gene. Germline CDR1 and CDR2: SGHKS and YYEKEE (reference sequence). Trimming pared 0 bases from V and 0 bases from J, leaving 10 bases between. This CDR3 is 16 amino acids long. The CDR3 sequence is CASSLAVSVSNQPQHF. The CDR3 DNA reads TGTGCCAGCAGCTTGGCCGTGTCGGTTAGCAATCAGCCCCAGCATTTT.

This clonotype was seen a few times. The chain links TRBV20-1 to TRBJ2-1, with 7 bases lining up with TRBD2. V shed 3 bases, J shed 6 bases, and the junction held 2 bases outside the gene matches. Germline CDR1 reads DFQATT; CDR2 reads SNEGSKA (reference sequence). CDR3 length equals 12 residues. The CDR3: CSARWGGNEQFF. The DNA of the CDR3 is TGCAGTGCTAGGTGGGGGGGCAATGAGCAGTTCTTC.

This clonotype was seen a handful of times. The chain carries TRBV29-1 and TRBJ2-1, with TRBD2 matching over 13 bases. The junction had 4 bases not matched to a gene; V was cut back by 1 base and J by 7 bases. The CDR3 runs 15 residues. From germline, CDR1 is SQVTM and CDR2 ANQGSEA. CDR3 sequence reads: CSVEGTSGSNNEQFF. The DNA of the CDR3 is TGCAGCGTTGAAGGGACTAGCGGGAGTAATAATGAGCAGTTCTTC.

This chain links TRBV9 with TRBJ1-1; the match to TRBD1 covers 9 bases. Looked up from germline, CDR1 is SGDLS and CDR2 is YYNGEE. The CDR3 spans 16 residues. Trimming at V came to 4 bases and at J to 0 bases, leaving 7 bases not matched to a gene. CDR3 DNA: TGTGCCAGCAGCACGGGAGGGACAGGGCTGAACACTGAAGCTTTCTTT. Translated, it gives CASSTGGTGLNTEAFF.

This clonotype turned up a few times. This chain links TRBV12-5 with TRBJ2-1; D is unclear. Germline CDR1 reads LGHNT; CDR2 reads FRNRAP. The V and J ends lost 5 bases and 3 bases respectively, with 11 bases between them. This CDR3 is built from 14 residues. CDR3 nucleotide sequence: TGTGCTAGTGGTGTGGCCCCCGGCTACAATGAGCAGTTCTTC. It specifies CASGVAPGYNEQFF.

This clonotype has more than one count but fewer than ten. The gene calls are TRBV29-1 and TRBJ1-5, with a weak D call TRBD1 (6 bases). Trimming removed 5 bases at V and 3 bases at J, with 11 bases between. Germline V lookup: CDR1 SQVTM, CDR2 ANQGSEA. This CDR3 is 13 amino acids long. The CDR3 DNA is TGCAGCGTTACAGGGCACGACAATCAGCCCCAGCATTTT. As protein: CSVTGHDNQPQHF.

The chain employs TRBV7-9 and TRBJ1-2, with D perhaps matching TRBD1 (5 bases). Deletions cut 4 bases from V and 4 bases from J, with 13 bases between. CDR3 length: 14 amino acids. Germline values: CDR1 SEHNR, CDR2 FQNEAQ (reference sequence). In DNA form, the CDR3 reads TGTGCCAGCAGCTACTCCGGGACGGGCTATGGCTACACCTTC. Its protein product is CASSYSGTGYGYTF.

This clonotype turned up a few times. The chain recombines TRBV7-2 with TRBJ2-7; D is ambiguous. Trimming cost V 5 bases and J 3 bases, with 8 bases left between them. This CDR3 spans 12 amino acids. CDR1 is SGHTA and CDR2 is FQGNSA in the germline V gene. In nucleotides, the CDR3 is TGTGCCAGCAGCCGCGCCTTCTACGAGCAGTACTTC. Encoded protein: CASSRAFYEQYF.

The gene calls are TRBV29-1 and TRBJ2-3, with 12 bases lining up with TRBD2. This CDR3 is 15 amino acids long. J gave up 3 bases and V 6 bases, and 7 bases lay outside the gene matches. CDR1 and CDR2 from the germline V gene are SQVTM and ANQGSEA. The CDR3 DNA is TGCAGCGTCCGTACTAGCGGGGGGTGGACAGATACGCAGTATTTT. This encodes CSVRTSGGWTDTQYF.

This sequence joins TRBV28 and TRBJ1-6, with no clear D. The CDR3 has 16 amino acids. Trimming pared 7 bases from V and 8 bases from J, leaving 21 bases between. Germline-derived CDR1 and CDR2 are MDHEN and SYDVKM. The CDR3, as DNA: TGTGCCAGCACTCCTTGGGCCGGCCAGGCCCATTCACCCCTCCACTTT. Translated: CASTPWAGQAHSPLHF.

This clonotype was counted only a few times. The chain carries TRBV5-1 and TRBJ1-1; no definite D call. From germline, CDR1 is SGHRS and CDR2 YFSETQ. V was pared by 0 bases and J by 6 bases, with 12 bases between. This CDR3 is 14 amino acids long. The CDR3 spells CASSLVSGSAEAFF. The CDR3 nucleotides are TGCGCCAGCAGCTTGGTGAGTGGTAGCGCTGAAGCTTTCTTT.

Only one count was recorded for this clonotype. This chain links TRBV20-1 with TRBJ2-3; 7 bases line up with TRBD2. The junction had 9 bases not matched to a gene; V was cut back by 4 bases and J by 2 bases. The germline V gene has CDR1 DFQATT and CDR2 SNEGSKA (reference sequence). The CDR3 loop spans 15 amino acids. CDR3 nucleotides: TGCAGTGCTAACCTACGAGCGGGGAACACAGATACGCAGTATTTT. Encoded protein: CSANLRAGNTDTQYF.

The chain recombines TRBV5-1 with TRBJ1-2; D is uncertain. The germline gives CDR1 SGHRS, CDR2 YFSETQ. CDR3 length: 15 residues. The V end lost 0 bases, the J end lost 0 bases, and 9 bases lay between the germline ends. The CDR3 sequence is CASSLDPEPNYGYTF. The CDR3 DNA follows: TGCGCCAGCAGCTTGGATCCGGAACCTAACTATGGCTACACCTTC.

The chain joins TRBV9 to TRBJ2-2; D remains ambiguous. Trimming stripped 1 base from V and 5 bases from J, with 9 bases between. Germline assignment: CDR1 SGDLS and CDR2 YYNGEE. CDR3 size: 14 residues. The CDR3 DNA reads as TGTGCCAGCAGCGTAAGTCCGTCGACCGGGGAGCTGTTTTTT. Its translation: CASSVSPSTGELFF. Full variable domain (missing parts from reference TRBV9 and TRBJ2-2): DSGVTQTPKHLITATGQRVTLRCSPRSGDLSVYWYQQSLDQGLQFLIQYYNGEERAKGNILERFSAQQFPDLHSELNLSSLELGDSALYFCASSVSPSTGELFFGEGSRLTVL.

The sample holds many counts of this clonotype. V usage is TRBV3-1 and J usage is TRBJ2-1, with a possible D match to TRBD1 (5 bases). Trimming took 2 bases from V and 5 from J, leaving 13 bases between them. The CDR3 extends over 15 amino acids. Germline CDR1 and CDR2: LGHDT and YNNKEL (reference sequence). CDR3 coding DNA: TGTGCCAGCAGCCAATTCCTCGCAGGGAACAATGAGCAGTTCTTC. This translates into CASSQFLAGNNEQFF.

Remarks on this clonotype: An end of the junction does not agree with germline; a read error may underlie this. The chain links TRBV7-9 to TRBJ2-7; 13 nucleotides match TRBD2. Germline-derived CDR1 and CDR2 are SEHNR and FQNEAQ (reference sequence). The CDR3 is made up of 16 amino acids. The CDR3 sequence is CAGSPRTSGSTYEQYF. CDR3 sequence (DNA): TGTGCCGGCAGCCCAAGGACTAGCGGGAGTACCTACGAGCAGTACTTC.